The TCR beta chain under discussion was sequenced for a study of neurological immune-mediated disorders. The cDNA was produced through 5'RACE with 10-nucleotide random UMIs. TCRdb re-derived calls from the 5' RACE reads in MiXCR, one entry per CDR3 protein. Here the sample spans fewer than 70,000 distinct CDR3 sequences, around 9.7% being singletons. From germline, CDR1 is SGHRS and CDR2 YFSETQ. J was trimmed by 4 bases and V by 7 bases; bases with no gene match: 8. This CDR3 is 15 amino acids long. Time point in this sample: longitudinal time-point 2. The unsorted libraries had their origin in 2 million PBMCs stored at -80 C. This clonotype was counted at least ten times.

The chain couples TRBV5-1 to TRBJ2-3, with 11 bases lining up with TRBD2. The sample was PBMCs. This clonotype was obtained from a man younger than 40 in good health. CDR3 DNA sequence: TGCGCCAGCGGCCTTAGCGGGAGGGCCCCAGATACGCAGTATTTT. As protein: CASGLSGRAPDTQYF.